This record covers a single T cell receptor beta chain. Its target is not known. The data derive from a study of CD8 T cells in Susac syndrome. TCR beta sequences were obtained from blood CD8+ and CD4+ T cells. FACS enriched CD8+ TEMRA cells, while bulk CD8+ and CD4+ were negatively isolated. Findings of the study overall: Individuals included in the TCR sequencing and HLA analysis were acknowledged by the study to be relatively few in number.

RNA, at about 0.5 to 1 ug, was reverse transcribed with random hexamers. It was immunoSEQ multiplex PCR that amplified TCR beta CDR3 across 54 Vbeta and 13 Jbeta. Each CDR3 protein is one row after TCRdb ran MiXCR on the immunoSEQ multiplex PCR reads. The table includes under 200,000 distinct CDR3 sequences, 90% to 95% detected once. The source is a human donor in good health. The sample taken for sequencing was CD4+ T cells from PBMCs.

The CDR3 reads CAWSVNPTGNSPLHF. The CDR3 DNA reads TGTGCCTGGAGTGTTAATCCGACGGGTAATTCACCCCTCCACTTT. J is TRBJ1-6 and V is TRBV30; D remains unclear. Germline-derived CDR1 and CDR2 are GTSNPN and SVGIG (reference sequence). The CDR3 spans 15 residues. V was shortened by 0 bases and J by 6 bases, with 12 bases between the two germline ends.